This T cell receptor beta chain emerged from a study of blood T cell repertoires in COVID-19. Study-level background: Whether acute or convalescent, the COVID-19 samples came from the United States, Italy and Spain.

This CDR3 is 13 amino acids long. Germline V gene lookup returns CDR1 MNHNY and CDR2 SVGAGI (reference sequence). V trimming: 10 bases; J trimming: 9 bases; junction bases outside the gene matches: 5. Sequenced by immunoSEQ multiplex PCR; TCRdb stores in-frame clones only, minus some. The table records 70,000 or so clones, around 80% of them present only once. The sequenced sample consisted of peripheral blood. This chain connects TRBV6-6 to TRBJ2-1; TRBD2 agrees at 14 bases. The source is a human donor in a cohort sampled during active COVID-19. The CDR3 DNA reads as TGTGCCACGACTAGCGGGGGGGCCTCTGAGCAGTTCTTC. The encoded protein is CATTSGGASEQFF.